This TCR beta chain was retrieved from a study of Graves' ophthalmopathy and Graves' hyperthyroidism listed by TCRdb under 2018. Broadly, across the study: Stable hyperthyroidism was defined as no progression to ophthalmopathy within 18 months of follow-up. In total, 135 blood samples were TCR-sequenced: some 43 ophthalmopathy, around 75 hyperthyroidism and approximately 17 hyperthyroidism-to-ophthalmopathy patients. For independent validation, a separate cohort was made up of 18 hyperthyroidism patients plus 17 patients who later progressed from hyperthyroidism to ophthalmopathy. To explore V-J signatures that distinguish ophthalmopathy from hyperthyroidism, a discovery set of about a hundred patients was enrolled, made up of 40 to 45 with ophthalmopathy and some 56 with stable hyperthyroidism. The study used TCR beta repertoire signatures to distinguish Graves' ophthalmopathy from Graves' hyperthyroidism and to predict progression to ophthalmopathy. After sampling, hyperthyroidism patients received methimazole starting at 30 mg daily, and ophthalmopathy patients received high-dose intravenous methylprednisolone. In roughly 6 hyperthyroidism patients, T-cell repertoires of thyroid tissue and blood were compared.

V loses 3 bases, J loses 6 bases, and the germline ends lie 10 bases apart. The CDR3 starts with the cysteine, ends with the phenylalanine, and has 14 residues. The read is trimmed to its CDR3 DNA, 42 bases read in frame from base 1. According to the germline V gene, CDR1 reads KGHDR and CDR2 reads SFDVKD. The table lists this clonotype with many counts. Its cognate antigen has yet to be identified. No much larger clone exists at a distance of one base, and base qualities are not known. The paper as a whole reports these results and caveats: Among expanded thyroid clonotypes with frequency above 0.001, most also showed up in blood, which suggests that blood repertoires may reflect the thyroid immune response. The 13-signature model separated ophthalmopathy from stable hyperthyroidism with approximately 88% sensitivity and roughly 84% specificity in cross-validation, and 80%/75% in the test set. No statistical method was used to predetermine the sample size, and group allocation was not hidden from the investigators. In validation, the model predicted ophthalmopathy progression with about 71% sensitivity and around 72% specificity; some 13 predicted patients were CT-confirmed with GO in a median of roughly 6.8 months.

The hyperthyroidism patients were 18 to 65 years old and newly diagnosed, with a disease duration of less than 2 months. Patients were excluded if they had other autoimmune diseases, uncontrolled infections, pregnancy or lactation. Clinical symptoms, serum thyroxine, TRAb, thyroid ultrasound and orbital computed tomography formed the basis of the diagnosis. Total RNA was extracted using Trizol reagent, and RNA quality was checked on an Agilent 2100 Bioanalyzer. TCR beta CDR3 regions were amplified from RNA transcripts for repertoire sequencing. A first-round RT-PCR used HTBI primers with the Qiagen OneStep RT-PCR kit, followed by a second-round multiplex PCR, size selection and purification. Sequencing of the libraries was carried out on an Illumina HiSeq2000 in paired-end mode with 100 bp reads. From the authors' description of their analysis: SOAPnuke was used to process the reads, throwing out any read that had adapters, had uncalled bases, had a mean Phred below 15, or lacked an exact constant-primer or identifier match. COPE v1.2.5 was used to merge the high-quality paired reads. Unique nucleotide sequences were defined as clonotypes and aligned to IMGT TRB V, D and J references using MiTCR v1.1. The analysis was limited to V-J combinations with a frequency above 0.0001, which together covered approximately 99% of repertoires. For each V-J combination, a TCR clonal expansion and chaos score was defined as the ratio of F50 clonal expansion to chaos observed in the TCRdist matrix. Welch's t-statistics and random forest were used to reduce the features to around 13 V-J combinations, which were then used as input to a naive Bayes classifier. Thyroid-blood repertoire similarity was quantified with the Morisita-Horn index. The raw public data were reprocessed by TCRdb itself: fastp quality trimming at Q25, MiXCR clonotype calling, in-frame beta chains only. Each CDR3 protein appears once, grouped with its most common genes and DNA. Clone size and V and J calls follow TCRdb, not the original study. Here the sample has some 1.1 million distinct CDR3 sequences; 35% to 45% occur a single time. The ten largest clones take up 11% of the sample.

This clonotype originated in an adult man with Graves' hyperthyroidism. The sequencing sample was made of peripheral blood or thyroid tissue (not recorded which). The receptor chain draws on TRBV24-1 and TRBJ2-2; the D gene remains uncertain. The encoded CDR3 is CATSDVGFPGELFF. The DNA reads TGTGCCACCAGTGATGTGGGGTTCCCCGGGGAGCTGTTTTTT.